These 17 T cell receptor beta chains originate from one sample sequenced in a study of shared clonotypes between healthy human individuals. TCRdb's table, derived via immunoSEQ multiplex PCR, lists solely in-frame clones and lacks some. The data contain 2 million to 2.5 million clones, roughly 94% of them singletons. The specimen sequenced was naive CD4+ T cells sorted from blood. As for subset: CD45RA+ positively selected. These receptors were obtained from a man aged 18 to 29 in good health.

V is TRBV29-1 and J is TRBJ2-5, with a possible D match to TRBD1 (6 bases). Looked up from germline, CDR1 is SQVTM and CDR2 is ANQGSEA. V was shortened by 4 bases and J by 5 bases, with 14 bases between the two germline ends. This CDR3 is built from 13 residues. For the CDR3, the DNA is TGCAGCGTTGGGACAGCGGTTTCGGAGACCCAGTACTTC. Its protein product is CSVGTAVSETQYF.

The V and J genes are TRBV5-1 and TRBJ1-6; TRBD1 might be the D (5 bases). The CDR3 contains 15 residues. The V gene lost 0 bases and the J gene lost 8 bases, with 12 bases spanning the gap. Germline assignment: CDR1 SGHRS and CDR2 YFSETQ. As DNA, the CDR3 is TGCGCCAGCAGCTTGGTAAACCGAGGGGATTCACCCCTCCACTTT. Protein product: CASSLVNRGDSPLHF.

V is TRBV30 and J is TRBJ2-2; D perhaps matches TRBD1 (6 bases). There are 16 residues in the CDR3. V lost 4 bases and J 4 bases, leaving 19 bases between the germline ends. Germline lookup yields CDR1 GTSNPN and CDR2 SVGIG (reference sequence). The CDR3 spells CAWNPGTSSSTGELFF. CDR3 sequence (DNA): TGTGCCTGGAACCCCGGGACATCGTCCAGCACCGGGGAGCTGTTTTTT.

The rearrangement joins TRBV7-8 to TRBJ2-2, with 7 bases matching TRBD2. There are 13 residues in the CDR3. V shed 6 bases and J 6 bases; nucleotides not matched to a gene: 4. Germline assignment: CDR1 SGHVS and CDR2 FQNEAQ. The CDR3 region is CASRSSGPGELFF. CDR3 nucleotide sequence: TGTGCCAGCAGGTCTAGCGGCCCCGGGGAGCTGTTTTTT. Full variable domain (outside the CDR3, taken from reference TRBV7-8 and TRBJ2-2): GAGVSQSPRYKVAKRGQDVALRCDPISGHVSLFWYQQALGQGPEFLTYFQNEAQLDKSGLPSDRFFAERPEGSVSTLKIQRTQQEDSAVYLCASRSSGPGELFFGEGSRLTVL.

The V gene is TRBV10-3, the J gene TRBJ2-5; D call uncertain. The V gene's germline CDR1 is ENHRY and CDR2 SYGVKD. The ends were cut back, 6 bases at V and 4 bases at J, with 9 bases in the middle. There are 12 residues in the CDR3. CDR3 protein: CAISKDRETQYF. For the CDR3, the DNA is TGTGCCATCAGCAAGGATCGAGAGACCCAGTACTTC.

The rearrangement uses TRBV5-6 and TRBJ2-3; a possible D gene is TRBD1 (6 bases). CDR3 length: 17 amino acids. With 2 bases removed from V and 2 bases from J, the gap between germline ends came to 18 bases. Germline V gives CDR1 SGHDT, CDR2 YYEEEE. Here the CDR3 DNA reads TGTGCCAGCAGCTTTGGAAGCCAGGGGAGCGACACAGATACGCAGTATTTT. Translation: CASSFGSQGSDTDTQYF.

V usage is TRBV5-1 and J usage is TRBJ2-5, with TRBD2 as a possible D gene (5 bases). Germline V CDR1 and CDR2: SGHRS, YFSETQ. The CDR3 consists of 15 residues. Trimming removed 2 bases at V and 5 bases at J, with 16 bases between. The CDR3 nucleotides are TGCGCCAGCAGCTTCCGAGCTGGGGAGTCGGAGACCCAGTACTTC. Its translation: CASSFRAGESETQYF.

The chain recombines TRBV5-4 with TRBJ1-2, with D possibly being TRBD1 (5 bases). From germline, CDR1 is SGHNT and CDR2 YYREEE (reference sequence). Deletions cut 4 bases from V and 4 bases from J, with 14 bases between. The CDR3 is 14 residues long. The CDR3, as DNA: TGTGCCAGCAGCCCGGACACCTATCGCTATGGCTACACCTTC. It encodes CASSPDTYRYGYTF.

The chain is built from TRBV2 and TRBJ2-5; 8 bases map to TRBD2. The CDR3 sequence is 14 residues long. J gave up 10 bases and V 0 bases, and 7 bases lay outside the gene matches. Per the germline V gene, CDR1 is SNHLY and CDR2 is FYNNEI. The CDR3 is CASSEAGGRFGQYF. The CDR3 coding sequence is TGTGCCAGCAGTGAAGCGGGCGGGAGGTTCGGCCAGTACTTC.

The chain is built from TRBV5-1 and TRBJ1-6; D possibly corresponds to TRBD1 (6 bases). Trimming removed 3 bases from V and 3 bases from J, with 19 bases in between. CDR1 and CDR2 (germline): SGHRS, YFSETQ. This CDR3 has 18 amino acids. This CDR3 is CASSYAGDRTFYNSPLHF. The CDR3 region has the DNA TGCGCCAGCAGCTACGCGGGTGACAGGACCTTCTATAATTCACCCCTCCACTTT.

In DNA, the CDR3 is TGTGCCAGCAGCCCGGGGACTAGCGGGAGCGTTGGAAATGAGCAGTTCTTC. This codes for CASSPGTSGSVGNEQFF. The chain has TRBV9 and TRBJ2-1; 14 positions agree with TRBD2. Trimming at V came to 4 bases and at J to 7 bases, leaving 10 bases not matched to a gene. This CDR3 is 17 amino acids long. Per the germline V gene, CDR1 is SGDLS and CDR2 is YYNGEE.

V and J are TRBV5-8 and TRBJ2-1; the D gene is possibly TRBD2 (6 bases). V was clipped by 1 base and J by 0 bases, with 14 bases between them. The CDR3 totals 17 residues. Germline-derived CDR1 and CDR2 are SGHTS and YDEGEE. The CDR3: CASSLLLAGNSYNEQFF. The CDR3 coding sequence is TGTGCCAGCAGCTTGTTGTTGGCGGGAAACTCCTACAATGAGCAGTTCTTC. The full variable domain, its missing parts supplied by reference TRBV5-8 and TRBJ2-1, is EAGVTQSPTHLIKTRGQQATLRCSPISGHTSVYWYQQALGLGLQFLLWYDEGEERNRGNFPPRFSGRQFPNYSSELNVNALELEDSALYLCASSLLLAGNSYNEQFFGPGTRLTVL.

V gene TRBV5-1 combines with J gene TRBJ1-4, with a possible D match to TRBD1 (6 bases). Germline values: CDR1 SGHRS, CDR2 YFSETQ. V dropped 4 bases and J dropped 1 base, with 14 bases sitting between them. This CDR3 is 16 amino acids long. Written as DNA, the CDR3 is TGCGCCAGCAGCCTCCAACAGGGCGGAACTAATGAAAAACTGTTTTTT. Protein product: CASSLQQGGTNEKLFF. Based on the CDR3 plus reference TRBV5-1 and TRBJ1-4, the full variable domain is KAGVTQTPRYLIKTRGQQVTLSCSPISGHRSVSWYQQTPGQGLQFLFEYFSETQRNKGNFPGRFSGRQFSNSRSEMNVSTLELGDSALYLCASSLQQGGTNEKLFFGSGTQLSVL.

The CDR3, as DNA: TGTGCCAGCAGCCCAGCCCACAGGGGGCTCAGAGATACGCAGTATTTT. Amino acid sequence: CASSPAHRGLRDTQYF. The chain links TRBV13 to TRBJ2-3; 9 nucleotides line up with TRBD1. From germline, CDR1 is PRHDT and CDR2 FYEKMQ (reference sequence). The CDR3 is 16 residues long. The V and J ends lost 5 bases and 5 bases, in that order; junction bases with no gene match: 11. Together with reference TRBV13 and TRBJ2-3, the CDR3 gives the full variable domain: AAGVIQSPRHLIKEKRETATLKCYPIPRHDTVYWYQQGPGQDPQFLISFYEKMQSDKGSIPDRFSAQQFSDYHSELNMSSLELGDSALYFCASSPAHRGLRDTQYFGPGTRLTVL.

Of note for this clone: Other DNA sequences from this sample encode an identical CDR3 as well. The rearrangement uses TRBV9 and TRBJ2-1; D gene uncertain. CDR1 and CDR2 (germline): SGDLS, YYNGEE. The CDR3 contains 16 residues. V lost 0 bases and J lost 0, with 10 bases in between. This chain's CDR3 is CASSVGGRSSYNEQFF. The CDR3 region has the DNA TGTGCCAGCAGCGTAGGTGGAAGGAGCTCCTACAATGAGCAGTTCTTC. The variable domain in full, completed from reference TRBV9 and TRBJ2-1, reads DSGVTQTPKHLITATGQRVTLRCSPRSGDLSVYWYQQSLDQGLQFLIQYYNGEERAKGNILERFSAQQFPDLHSELNLSSLELGDSALYFCASSVGGRSSYNEQFFGPGTRLTVL.

CDR3 bases: TGCGCCAGCAGCACCGGACTAGCCCCAGATACGCAGTATTTT. Translating gives CASSTGLAPDTQYF. The chain joins TRBV4-1 to TRBJ2-3, with 8 bases aligning to TRBD2. This CDR3 is 14 amino acids long. The junction had 5 bases not matched to a gene; V was cut back by 5 bases and J by 4 bases. Germline CDR1 is MGHRA and CDR2 is YSYEKL.

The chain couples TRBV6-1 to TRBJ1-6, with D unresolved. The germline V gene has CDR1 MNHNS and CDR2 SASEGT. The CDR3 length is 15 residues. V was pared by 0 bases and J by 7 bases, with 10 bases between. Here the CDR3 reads CASSEAGRRNSPLHF. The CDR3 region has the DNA TGTGCCAGCAGTGAAGCCGGGCGGAGAAATTCACCCCTCCACTTT.